Below, one T cell receptor (beta chain) is given with its context. PCR was performed using 60 Vbeta and 13 Jbeta primers. Assay: immunoSEQ multiplex PCR; the TCRdb copy retains only in-frame clones and omits some. This table holds 150,000 or so clones, approximately 80% found once. This sample is drawn from a study of cytomegalovirus exposure and HLA in healthy donors. Unmatched junction bases numbered 3, after V lost 4 bases and J lost 2 bases. This CDR3 is built from 14 residues. Germline values: CDR1 SEHNR, CDR2 FQNEAQ (reference sequence). The source of this sequence is a man aged 30-40 years in good health and CMV-seropositive. The chain links TRBV7-9 to TRBJ2-7; 9 bases fit TRBD1. The sequenced material came from PBMCs. The CDR3 DNA reads TGTGCCAGCAGCTGGGGACAGGGTCCCTACGAGCAGTACTTC. Its protein product is CASSWGQGPYEQYF. Based on the CDR3 plus reference TRBV7-9 and TRBJ2-7, the full variable domain is DTGVSQNPRHKITKRGQNVTFRCDPISEHNRLYWYRQTLGQGPEFLTYFQNEAQLEKSRLLSDRFSAERPKGSFSTLEIQRTEQGDSAMYLCASSWGQGPYEQYFGPGTRLTVT.